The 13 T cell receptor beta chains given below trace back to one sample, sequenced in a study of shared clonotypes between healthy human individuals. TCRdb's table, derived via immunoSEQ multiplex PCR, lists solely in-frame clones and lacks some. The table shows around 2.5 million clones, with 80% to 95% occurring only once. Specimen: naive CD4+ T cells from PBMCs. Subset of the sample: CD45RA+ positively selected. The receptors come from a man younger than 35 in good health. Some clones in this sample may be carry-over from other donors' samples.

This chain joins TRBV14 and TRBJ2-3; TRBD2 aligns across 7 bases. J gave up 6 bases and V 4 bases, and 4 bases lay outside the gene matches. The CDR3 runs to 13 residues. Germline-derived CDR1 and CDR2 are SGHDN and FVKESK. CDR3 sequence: CASSPLGGDTQYF. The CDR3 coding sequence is TGTGCCAGCAGCCCACTCGGGGGGGATACGCAGTATTTT.

The chain's CDR3 is CASSRQGQQNTEAFF. CDR3 DNA sequence: TGTGCCAGCAGCAGGCAGGGACAGCAGAACACTGAAGCTTTCTTT. The chain uses TRBV7-2 and TRBJ1-1; 7 bases are shared with TRBD1. Germline CDR1 SGHTA, CDR2 FQGNSA. This CDR3 is built from 15 residues. Trimming cost V 5 bases and J 1 base; bases outside gene matches: 7.

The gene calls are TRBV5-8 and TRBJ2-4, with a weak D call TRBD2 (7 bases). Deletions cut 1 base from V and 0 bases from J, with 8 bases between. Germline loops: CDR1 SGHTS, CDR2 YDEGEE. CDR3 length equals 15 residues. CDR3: CASSLRGGAKNIQYF. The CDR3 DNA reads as TGTGCCAGCAGCTTGAGGGGGGGAGCCAAAAACATTCAGTACTTC.

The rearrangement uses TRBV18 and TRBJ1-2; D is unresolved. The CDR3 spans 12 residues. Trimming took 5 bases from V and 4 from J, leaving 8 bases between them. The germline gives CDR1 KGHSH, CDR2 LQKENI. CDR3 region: CASSYPTYGYTF. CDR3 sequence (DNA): TGTGCCAGCTCATACCCGACCTATGGCTACACCTTC.

The CDR3 region has the DNA TGCGCCAGCAGCCACGAAACTAGCGGGAGGGCCAGGAATGAGCAGTTCTTC. Translated, it gives CASSHETSGRARNEQFF. The chain couples TRBV4-3 to TRBJ2-1, with 13 bases aligning to TRBD2. Germline V gene lookup returns CDR1 LGHNA and CDR2 YSLEER. With 3 bases clipped from V and 7 bases from J, the junction kept 9 bases outside the gene matches. The CDR3 has 17 amino acids.

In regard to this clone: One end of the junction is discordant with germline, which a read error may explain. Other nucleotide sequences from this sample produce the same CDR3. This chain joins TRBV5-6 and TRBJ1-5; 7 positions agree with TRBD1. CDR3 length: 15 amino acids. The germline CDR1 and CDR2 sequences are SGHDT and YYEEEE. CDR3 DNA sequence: TGCGCCAGCAGCTCTTACAGGGGACCGAATCAGCCCCAGCATTTT. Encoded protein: CASSSYRGPNQPQHF. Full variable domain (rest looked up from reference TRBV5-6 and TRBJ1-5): DAGVTQSPTHLIKTRGQQVTLRCSPKSGHDTVSWYQQALGQGPQFIFQYYEEEERQRGNFPDRFSGHQFPNYSSELNVNALLLGDSALYLCASSSYRGPNQPQHFGDGTRLSIL.

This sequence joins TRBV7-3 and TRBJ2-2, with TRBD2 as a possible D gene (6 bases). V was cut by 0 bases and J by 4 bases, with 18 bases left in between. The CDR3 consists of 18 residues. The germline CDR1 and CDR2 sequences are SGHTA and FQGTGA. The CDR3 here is CASSLTRDSLSSTGELFF. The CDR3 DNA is TGTGCCAGCAGCTTAACAAGGGACTCCCTCAGTAGCACCGGGGAGCTGTTTTTT.

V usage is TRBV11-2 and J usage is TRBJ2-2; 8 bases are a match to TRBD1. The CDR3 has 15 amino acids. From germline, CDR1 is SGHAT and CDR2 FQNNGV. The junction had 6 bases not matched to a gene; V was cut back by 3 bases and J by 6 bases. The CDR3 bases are TGTGCCAGCAGCTTCCAGACAGGGGCGGCCGGGGAGCTGTTTTTT. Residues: CASSFQTGAAGELFF. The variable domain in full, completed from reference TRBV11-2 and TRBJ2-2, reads EAGVAQSPRYKIIEKRQSVAFWCNPISGHATLYWYQQILGQGPKLLIQFQNNGVVDDSQLPKDRFSAERLKGVDSTLKIQPAKLEDSAVYLCASSFQTGAAGELFFGEGSRLTVL.

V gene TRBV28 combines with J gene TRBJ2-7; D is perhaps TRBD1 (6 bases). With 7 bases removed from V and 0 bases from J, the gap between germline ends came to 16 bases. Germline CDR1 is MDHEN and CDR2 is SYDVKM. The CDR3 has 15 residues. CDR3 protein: CASTSQGQGSYEQYF. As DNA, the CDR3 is TGTGCCAGCACCTCACAGGGCCAAGGCTCCTACGAGCAGTACTTC.

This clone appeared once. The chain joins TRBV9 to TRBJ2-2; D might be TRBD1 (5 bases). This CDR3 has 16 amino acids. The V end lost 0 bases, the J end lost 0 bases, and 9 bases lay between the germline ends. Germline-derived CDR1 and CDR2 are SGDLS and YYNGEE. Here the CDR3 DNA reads TGTGCCAGCAGCGTAGCGACAGCCACGAACACCGGGGAGCTGTTTTTT. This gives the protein CASSVATATNTGELFF.

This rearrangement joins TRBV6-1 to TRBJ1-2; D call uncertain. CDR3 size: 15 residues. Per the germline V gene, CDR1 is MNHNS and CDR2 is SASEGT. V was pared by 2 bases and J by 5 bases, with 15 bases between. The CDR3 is CASSELGGVTYGYTF. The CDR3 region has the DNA TGTGCCAGCAGTGAATTAGGAGGTGTCACGTATGGCTACACCTTC.

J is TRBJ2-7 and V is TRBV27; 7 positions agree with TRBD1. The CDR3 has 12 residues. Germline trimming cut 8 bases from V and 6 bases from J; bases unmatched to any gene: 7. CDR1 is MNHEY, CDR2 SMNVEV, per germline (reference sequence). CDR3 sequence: CASRDSLREQYF. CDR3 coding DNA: TGTGCCAGCCGGGACAGTCTGCGCGAGCAGTACTTC.

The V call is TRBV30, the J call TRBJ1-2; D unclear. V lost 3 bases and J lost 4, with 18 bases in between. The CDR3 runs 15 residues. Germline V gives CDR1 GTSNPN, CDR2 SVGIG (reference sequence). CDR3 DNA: TGTGCCTGGAGGGCCGGGCCTCTAGCCCTCTATGGCTACACCTTC. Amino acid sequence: CAWRAGPLALYGYTF.